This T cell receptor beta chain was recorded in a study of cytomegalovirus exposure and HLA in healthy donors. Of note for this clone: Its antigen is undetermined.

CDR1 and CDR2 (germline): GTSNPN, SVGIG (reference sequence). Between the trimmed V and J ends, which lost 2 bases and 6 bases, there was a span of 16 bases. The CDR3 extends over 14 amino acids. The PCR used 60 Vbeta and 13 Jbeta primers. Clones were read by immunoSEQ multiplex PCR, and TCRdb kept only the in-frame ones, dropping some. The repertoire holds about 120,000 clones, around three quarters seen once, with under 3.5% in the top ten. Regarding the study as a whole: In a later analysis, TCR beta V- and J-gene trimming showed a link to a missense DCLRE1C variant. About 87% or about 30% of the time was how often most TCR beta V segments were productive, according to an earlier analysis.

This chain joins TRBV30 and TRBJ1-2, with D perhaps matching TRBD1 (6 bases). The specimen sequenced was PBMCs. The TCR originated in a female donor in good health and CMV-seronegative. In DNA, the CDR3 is TGTGCCTGGAGTCCAGTGGGGGCAGGGGATGGCTACACCTTC. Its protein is CAWSPVGAGDGYTF. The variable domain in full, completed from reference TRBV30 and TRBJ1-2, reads SQTIHQWPATLVQPVGSPLSLECTVEGTSNPNLYWYRQAAGRGLQLLFYSVGIGQISSEVPQNLSASRPQDRQFILSSKKLLLSDSGFYLCAWSPVGAGDGYTFGSGTRLTVV.